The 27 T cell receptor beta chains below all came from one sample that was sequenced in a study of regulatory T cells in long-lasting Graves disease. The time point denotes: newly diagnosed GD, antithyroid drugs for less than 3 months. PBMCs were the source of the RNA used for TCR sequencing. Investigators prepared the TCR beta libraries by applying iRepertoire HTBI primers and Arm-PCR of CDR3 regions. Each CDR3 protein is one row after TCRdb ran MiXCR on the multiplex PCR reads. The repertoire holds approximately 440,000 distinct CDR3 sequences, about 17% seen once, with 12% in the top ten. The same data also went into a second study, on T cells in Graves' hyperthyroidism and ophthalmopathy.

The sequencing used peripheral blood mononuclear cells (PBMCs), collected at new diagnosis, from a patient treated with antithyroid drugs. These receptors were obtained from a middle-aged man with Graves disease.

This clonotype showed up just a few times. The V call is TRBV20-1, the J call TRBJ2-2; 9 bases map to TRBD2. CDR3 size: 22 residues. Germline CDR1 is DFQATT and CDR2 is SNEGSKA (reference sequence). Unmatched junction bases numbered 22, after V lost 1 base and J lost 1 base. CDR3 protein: CSARGLGVGRGLTSGNTGELFF. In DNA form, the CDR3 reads TGCAGTGCTAGAGGGCTGGGTGTTGGCAGGGGGTTGACTAGCGGGAACACCGGGGAGCTGTTTTTT.

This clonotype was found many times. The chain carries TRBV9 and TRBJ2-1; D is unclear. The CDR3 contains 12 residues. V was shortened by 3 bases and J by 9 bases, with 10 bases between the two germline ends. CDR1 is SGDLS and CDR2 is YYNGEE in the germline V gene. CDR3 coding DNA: TGTGCCAGCAGCGCGGTCGGAGCTGAGCAGTTCTTC. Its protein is CASSAVGAEQFF.

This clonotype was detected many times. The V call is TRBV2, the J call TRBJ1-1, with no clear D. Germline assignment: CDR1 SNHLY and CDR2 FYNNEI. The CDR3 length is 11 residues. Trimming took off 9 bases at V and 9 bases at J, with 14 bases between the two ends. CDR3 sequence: CARWTSKKAFF. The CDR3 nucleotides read TGTGCCAGGTGGACGTCCAAGAAAGCTTTCTTT.

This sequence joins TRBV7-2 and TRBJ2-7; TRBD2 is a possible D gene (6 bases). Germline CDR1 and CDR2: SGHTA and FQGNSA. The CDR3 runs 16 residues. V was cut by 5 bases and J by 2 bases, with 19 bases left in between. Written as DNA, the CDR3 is TGTGCCAGCAGCCCCTCAGCGCGGGAAAGGGCCTACGAGCAGTACTTC. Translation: CASSPSARERAYEQYF.

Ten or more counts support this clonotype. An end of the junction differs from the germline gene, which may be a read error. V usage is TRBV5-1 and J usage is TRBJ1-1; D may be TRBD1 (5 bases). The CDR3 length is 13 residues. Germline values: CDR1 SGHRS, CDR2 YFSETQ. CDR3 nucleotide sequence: TGTGCCAGCAGTTCCCAGGGGAACACTGAAGCTTTCTTT. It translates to CASSSQGNTEAFF.

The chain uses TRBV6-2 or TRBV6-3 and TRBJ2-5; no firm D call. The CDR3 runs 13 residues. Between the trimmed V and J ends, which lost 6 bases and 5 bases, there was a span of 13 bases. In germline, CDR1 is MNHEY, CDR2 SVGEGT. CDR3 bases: TGTGCCAGCAGCCTTATGCCGGCGGAGACCCAGTACTTC. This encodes CASSLMPAETQYF.

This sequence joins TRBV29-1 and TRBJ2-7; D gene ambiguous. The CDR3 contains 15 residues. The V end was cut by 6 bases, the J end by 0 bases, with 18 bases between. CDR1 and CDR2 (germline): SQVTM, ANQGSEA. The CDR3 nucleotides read TGCAGCGTCGTCTCAACATCTAGACTCTCCTACGAGCAGTACTTC. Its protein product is CSVVSTSRLSYEQYF.

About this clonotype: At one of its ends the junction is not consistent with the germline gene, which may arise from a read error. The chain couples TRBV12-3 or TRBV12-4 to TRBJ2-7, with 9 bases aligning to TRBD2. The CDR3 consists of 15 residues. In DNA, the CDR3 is TGTGCCAGCAGTGTAGCGGGAGCTGGATCCTACGAGCAGTACTTC. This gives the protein CASSVAGAGSYEQYF.

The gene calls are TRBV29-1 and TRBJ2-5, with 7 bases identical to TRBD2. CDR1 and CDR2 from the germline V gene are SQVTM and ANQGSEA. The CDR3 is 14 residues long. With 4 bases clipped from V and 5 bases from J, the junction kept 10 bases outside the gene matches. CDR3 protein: CSVVARTSLETQYF. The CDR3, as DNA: TGCAGCGTTGTAGCCCGGACTAGTTTGGAGACCCAGTACTTC.

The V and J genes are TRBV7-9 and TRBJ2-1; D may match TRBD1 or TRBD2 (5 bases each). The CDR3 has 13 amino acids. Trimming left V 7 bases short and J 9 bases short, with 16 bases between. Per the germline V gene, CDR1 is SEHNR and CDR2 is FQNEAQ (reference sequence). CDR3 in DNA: TGTGCCAGCATTGATTCGCTTGGGGGTGAGCAGTTCTTC. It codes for CASIDSLGGEQFF.

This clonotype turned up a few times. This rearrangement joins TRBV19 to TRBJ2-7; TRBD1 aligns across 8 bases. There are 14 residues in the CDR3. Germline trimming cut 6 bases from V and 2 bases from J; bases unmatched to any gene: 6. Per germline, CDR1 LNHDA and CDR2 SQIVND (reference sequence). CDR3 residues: CASRKQGVPYEQYF. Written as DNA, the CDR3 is TGTGCCAGTAGAAAACAGGGGGTTCCCTACGAGCAGTACTTC.

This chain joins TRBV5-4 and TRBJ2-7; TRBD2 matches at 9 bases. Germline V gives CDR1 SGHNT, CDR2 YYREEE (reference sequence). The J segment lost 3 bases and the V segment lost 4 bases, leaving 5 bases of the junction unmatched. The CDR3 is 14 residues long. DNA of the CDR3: TGTGCCAGCAGCCGGGGTAGCGGGAGCTACGAGCAGTACTTC. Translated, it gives CASSRGSGSYEQYF.

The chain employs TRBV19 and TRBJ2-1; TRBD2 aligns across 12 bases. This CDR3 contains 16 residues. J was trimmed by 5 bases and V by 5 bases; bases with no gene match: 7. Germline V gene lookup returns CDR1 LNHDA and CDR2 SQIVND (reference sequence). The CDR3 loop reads CASSVGLAGLHNEQFF. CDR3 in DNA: TGTGCCAGTAGTGTCGGACTAGCGGGACTTCACAATGAGCAGTTCTTC. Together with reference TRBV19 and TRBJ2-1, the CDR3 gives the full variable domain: DGGITQSPKYLFRKEGQNVTLSCEQNLNHDAMYWYRQDPGQGLRLIYYSQIVNDFQKGDIAEGYSVSREKKESFPLTVTSAQKNPTAFYLCASSVGLAGLHNEQFFGPGTRLTVL.

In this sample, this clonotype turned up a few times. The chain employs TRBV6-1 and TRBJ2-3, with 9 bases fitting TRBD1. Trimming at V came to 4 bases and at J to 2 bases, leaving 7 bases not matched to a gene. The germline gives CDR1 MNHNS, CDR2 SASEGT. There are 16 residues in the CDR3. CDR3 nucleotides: TGTGCCAGCAGTGTAAAGACAGGGGGGGCCACAGATACGCAGTATTTT. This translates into CASSVKTGGATDTQYF.

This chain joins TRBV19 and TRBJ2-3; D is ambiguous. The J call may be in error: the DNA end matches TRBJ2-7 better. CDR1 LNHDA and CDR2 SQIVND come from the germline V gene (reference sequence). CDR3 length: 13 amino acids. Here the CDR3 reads CASNNGPTYEQYF. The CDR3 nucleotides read TGTGCCAGTAACAACGGGCCCACCTACGAGCAGTACTTC.

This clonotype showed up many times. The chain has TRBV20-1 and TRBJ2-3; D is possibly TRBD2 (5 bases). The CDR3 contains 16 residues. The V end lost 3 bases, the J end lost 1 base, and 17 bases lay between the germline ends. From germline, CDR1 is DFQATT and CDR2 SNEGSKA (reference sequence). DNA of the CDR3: TGCAGTGCTAGGACGTTTTTGAGCGGCCGCACAGATACGCAGTATTTT. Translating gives CSARTFLSGRTDTQYF.

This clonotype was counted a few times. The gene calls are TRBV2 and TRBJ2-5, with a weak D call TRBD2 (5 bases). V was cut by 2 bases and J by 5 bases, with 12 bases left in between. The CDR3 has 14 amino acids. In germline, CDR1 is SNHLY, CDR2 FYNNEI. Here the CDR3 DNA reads TGTGCCAGCAGTGAATCGGGTCGGGGTGAGACCCAGTACTTC. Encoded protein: CASSESGRGETQYF.

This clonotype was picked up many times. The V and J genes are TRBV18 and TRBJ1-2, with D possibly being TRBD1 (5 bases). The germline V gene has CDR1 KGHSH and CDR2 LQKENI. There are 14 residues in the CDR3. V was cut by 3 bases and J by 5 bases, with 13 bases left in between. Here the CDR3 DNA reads TGTGCCAGCTCACCCGATGACAGACCTTATGGCTACACCTTC. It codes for CASSPDDRPYGYTF.

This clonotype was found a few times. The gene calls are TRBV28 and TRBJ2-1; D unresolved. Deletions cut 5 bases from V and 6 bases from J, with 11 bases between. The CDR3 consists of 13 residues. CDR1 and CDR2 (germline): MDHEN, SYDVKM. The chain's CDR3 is CASSPTPINEQFF. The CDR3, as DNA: TGTGCCAGCAGTCCAACCCCGATCAATGAGCAGTTCTTC.

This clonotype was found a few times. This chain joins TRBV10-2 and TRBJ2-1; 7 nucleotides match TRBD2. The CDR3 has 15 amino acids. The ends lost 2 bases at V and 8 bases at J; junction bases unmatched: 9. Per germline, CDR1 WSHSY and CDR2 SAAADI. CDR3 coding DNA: TGCGCCAGCAGTGAGGTATGGGAGGGCCGGGATGAGCAGTTCTTC. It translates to CASSEVWEGRDEQFF.

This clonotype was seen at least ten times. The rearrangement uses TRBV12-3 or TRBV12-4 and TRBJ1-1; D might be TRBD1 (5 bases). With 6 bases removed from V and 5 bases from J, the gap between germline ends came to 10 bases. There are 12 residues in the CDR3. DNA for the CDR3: TGTGCCAGCAGGATCGGGACGACTGAAGCTTTCTTT. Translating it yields CASRIGTTEAFF.

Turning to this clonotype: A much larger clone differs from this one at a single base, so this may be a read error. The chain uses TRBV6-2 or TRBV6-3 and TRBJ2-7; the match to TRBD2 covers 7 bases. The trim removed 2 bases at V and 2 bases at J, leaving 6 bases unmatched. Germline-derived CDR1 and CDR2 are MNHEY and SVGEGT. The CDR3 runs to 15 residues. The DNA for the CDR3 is TGTGCCAGCAGTTACCGGACTAGTGTTGCCTACGAGCAGTACTTC. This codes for CASSYRTSVAYEQYF.

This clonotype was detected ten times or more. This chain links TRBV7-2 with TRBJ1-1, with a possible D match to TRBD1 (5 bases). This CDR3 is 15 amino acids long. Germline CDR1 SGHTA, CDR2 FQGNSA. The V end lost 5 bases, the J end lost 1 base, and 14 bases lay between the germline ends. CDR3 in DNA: TGTGCCAGCAGCCCCGTGGCAGGACAGAACACTGAAGCTTTCTTT. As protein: CASSPVAGQNTEAFF.

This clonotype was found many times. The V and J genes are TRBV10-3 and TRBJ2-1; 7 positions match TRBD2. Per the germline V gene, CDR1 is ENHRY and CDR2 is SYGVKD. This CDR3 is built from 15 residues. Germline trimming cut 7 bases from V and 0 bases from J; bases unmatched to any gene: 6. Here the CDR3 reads CAIMPGGSSYNEQFF. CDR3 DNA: TGTGCCATCATGCCCGGGGGGAGCTCCTACAATGAGCAGTTCTTC.

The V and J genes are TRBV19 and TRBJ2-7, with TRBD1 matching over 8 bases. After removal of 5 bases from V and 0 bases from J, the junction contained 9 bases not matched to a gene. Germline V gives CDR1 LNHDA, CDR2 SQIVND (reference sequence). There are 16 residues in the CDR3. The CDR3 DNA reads TGTGCCAGTAGTCCCGTTCCGGGACAGGCCTCCTACGAGCAGTACTTC. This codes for CASSPVPGQASYEQYF.

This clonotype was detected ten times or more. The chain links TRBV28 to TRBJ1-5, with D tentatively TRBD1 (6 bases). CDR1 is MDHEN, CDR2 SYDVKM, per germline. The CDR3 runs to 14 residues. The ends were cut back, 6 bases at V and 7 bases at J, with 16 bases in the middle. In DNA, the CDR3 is TGTGCCAGCAGCCCGAGGGGGGTCTCACAGCCCCAGCATTTT. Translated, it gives CASSPRGVSQPQHF.

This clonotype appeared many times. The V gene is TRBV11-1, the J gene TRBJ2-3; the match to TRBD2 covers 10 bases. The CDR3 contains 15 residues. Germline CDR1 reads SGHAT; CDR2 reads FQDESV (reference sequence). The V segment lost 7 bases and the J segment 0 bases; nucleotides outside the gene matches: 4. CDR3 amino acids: CASTWTSGSTDTQYF. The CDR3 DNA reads TGTGCCAGCACCTGGACTAGCGGCAGCACAGATACGCAGTATTTT.